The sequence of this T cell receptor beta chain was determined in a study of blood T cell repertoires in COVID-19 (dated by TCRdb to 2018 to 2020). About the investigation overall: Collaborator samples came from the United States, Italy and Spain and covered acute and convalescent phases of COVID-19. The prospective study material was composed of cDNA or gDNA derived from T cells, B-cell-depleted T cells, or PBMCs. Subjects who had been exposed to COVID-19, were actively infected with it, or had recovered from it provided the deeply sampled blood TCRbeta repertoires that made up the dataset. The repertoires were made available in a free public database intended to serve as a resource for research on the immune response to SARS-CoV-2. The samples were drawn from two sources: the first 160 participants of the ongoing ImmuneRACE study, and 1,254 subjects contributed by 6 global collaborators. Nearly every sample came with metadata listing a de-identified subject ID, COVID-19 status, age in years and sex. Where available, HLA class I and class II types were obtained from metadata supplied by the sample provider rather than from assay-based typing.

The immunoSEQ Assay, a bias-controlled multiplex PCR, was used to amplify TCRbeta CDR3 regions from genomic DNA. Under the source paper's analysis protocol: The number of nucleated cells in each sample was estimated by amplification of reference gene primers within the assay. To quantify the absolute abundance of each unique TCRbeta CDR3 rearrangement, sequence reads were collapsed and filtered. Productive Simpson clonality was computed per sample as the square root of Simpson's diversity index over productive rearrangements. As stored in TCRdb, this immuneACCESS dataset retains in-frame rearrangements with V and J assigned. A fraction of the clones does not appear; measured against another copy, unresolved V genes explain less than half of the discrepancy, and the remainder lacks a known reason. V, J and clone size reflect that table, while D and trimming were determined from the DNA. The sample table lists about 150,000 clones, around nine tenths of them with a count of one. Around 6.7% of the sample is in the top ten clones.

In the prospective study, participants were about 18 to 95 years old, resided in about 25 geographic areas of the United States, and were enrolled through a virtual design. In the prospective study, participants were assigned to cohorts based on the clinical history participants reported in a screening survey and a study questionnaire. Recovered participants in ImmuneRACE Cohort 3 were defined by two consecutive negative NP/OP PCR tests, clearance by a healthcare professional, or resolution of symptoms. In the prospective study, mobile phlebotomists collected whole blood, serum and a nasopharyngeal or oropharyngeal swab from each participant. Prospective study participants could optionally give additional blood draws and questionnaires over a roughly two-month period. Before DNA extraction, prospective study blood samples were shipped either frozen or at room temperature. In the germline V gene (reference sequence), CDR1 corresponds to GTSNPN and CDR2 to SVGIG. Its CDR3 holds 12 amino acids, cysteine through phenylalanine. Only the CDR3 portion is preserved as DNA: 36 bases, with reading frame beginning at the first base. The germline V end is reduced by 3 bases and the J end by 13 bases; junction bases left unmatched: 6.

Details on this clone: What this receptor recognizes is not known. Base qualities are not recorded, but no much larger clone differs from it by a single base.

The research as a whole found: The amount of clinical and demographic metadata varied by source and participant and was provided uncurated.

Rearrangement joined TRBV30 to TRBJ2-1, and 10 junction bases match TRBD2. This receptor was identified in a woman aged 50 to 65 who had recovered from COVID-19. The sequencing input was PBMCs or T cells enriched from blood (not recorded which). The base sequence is TGTGCCTGGAGGACAGCGGGGGGGATTCAGTTCTTC. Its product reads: CAWRTAGGIQFF.